This TCR beta chain was retrieved from a study of PD-L1 blockade in urothelial cancer. About the research overall: Researchers looked at the blood 3 weeks (second dose) and 6 weeks after treatment began. Points from the study as a whole: The study found that durable-benefit patients expanded tumor-associated blood clones more at 3 weeks.

Per germline, CDR1 LNHDA and CDR2 SQIVND (reference sequence). The ends were cut back, 1 base at V and 5 bases at J, with 11 bases in the middle. This CDR3 has 14 amino acids. In the case of this clone: Its antigen is not identified.

Only in-frame clones appear in the TCRdb table, and some are missing; sequencing was by immunoSEQ multiplex PCR. Of 35,000 to 50,000 clones listed, about 80% are singletons. The source was PBMCs, collected around atezolizumab (anti-PD-L1) treatment. The rearrangement joins TRBV19 to TRBJ2-5; possible D gene TRBD1, 5 bases. The source is a man between 65 and 79 years old with urothelial cancer. The CDR3 loop is CASSIGGDGETQYF. DNA for the CDR3: TGTGCCAGTAGTATAGGGGGCGACGGGGAGACCCAGTACTTC.